This T cell receptor beta chain was sequenced in a study of T cell responses to AZD1222 COVID-19 vaccine. Using immunoSEQ multiplex PCR, the repertoire was profiled, and TCRdb retains in-frame clones only, with some absent. The data contain roughly 180,000 clones, almost 95% of them singletons. The germline V and J ends were trimmed by 1 base and 8 bases, with 11 bases remaining between them. Germline lookup yields CDR1 KGHDR and CDR2 SFDVKD. The CDR3 spans 14 residues. The genes are TRBV24-1 and TRBJ2-1; a weak D match, TRBD1 (6 bases). Sequenced here: peripheral blood, sampled on day 0 of AZD1222 vaccination. This TCR was recovered from an adult in good health. CDR3 loop: CATSDFGGPDEQFF. The DNA of the CDR3 is TGTGCCACCAGTGATTTTGGGGGCCCCGATGAGCAGTTCTTC.